This note documents a single T cell receptor (beta chain) sequence. Its antigen is currently unknown. Sequencing was performed with immunoSEQ multiplex PCR; in TCRdb, only in-frame clones are kept and a portion is missing. The sample yields about 110,000 clones, approximately 93% seen once. This entry comes from a study of graft-versus-host responses after intestinal transplantation. Across the whole study: Multivisceral, liver-intestinal, or isolated intestinal transplants were received by the recipients. After anti-thymocyte globulin induction, recipients took tacrolimus and steroids for three to four years.

The TCR comes from a human donor who was the organ donor for an intestinal transplant. This material consisted of unstimulated CD8+ T cells sorted from spleen or lymph node cells, taken before transplant.

The DNA of the CDR3 is TGTGCCAGCAGTTTAATAGAGTTGAACACTGAAGCTTTCTTT. Translating gives CASSLIELNTEAFF. The genes are TRBV28 and TRBJ1-1; D gene ambiguous. V was clipped by 2 bases and J by 0 bases, with 7 bases between them. Germline V gene sequence: CDR1 MDHEN, CDR2 SYDVKM. The CDR3 loop spans 14 amino acids. Full variable domain (missing parts from reference TRBV28 and TRBJ1-1): DVKVTQSSRYLVKRTGEKVFLECVQDMDHENMFWYRQDPGLGLRLIYFSYDVKMKEKGDIPEGYSVSREKKERFSLILESASTNQTSMYLCASSLIELNTEAFFGQGTRLTVV.